This T cell receptor (beta chain) emerged from a study of T cells in localized non-small cell lung cancer. This clone was observed a single time. Antigen specificity is unknown. Germline CDR1 WSHSY, CDR2 SAAADI. This CDR3 spans 13 amino acids. V lost 2 bases, J lost 7 bases, and 9 bases lay in between. Study findings and constraints: Longer survival (overall) was linked to higher T cell density in blood. Without multi-region sequencing, intratumor heterogeneity could not be excluded. The study detected a median approximately 55 of the top 100 tumor clones in adjacent lung. Uninvolved neighboring lung showed the greatest T cell clonality, exceeding tumor.

Clones were read by immunoSEQ multiplex PCR, and TCRdb kept only the in-frame ones, dropping some. The repertoire includes 800 or so clones, about 32% of them detected once, and 13% sits in the top ten. The TCR sequence derives from a male donor older than 55 with stage III lung adenocarcinoma. Sequencing used lung tumor tissue, obtained before any cancer treatment. V is TRBV10-2 and J is TRBJ1-5; D ambiguous. The CDR3 spells CASSEVRGQPQHF. The CDR3 nucleotides are TGCGCCAGCAGTGAGGTTCGGGGACAGCCCCAGCATTTT.